Each of the 18 T cell receptor beta chains below was sequenced from the same sample in a study of T cells in Graves' hyperthyroidism and ophthalmopathy. Researchers amplified the TCR beta CDR3 regions from RNA transcripts. Researchers ran a first-round RT-PCR on the TCR CDR3 using the HTBI primer set. TCRdb re-derived calls from the multiplex PCR reads in MiXCR, one entry per CDR3 protein. The table lists more than 500,000 distinct CDR3 sequences, about 46% of them singletons. Sequencing was done on a sample of peripheral blood or thyroid tissue (not recorded which). The receptors come from an adult woman with Graves' disease, either hyperthyroidism or ophthalmopathy (not recorded which).

The J gene is TRBJ2-5, the V gene TRBV7-2; the D call may be TRBD1 or TRBD2 (5 bases each). The tail of the sequence fits TRBJ2-7 better, so the J call may be wrong. Germline lookup yields CDR1 SGHTA and CDR2 FQGNSA. There are 14 residues in the CDR3. CDR3 coding DNA: TGTGCCAGCAGCCAACACAACCATGGGGGCGAGCAGTACTTC. Residues: CASSQHNHGGEQYF.

CDR3 loop: CAGGFSGANVLTF. The CDR3 DNA follows: TGTGCCGGGGGGTTCTCTGGGGCCAACGTCCTGACTTTC. The rearrangement uses TRBV10-3 and TRBJ2-6, with D possibly being TRBD2 (6 bases). Between the trimmed V and J ends, which lost 11 bases and 0 bases, there was a span of 8 bases. CDR3 length: 13 amino acids. Germline CDR1 ENHRY, CDR2 SYGVKD.

This clonotype was seen only once. The chain couples TRBV5-1 to TRBJ1-2; TRBD1 is a possible D gene (6 bases). The V end lost 0 bases, the J end lost 5 bases, and 14 bases lay between the germline ends. Germline lookup yields CDR1 SGHRS and CDR2 YFSETQ. CDR3 length: 15 amino acids. DNA of the CDR3: TGCGCCAGCAGCTTGGTTGGGGGCAGCGCTTATGGCTACACCTTC. Protein: CASSLVGGSAYGYTF.

Comment on this clonotype: Lacking the conserved final phenylalanine or tryptophan, this CDR3 likely reflects a read error. The limits of the CDR3 on the DNA are not certain, so only TCRdb's listed CDR3 is given. The rearrangement uses TRBV7-9 and TRBJ1-1; TRBD1, the D gene given by the table, was not confirmed from the DNA. The CDR3 comprises 9 residues, both ends counted. The V gene's germline CDR1 is SEHNR and CDR2 FQNEAQ (reference sequence). The CDR3 spells CASSQGRNS.

Concerning this clonotype itself: A read error is possible here, since a much larger clone lies one base away. V gene TRBV3-1 combines with J gene TRBJ2-5; 9 positions agree with TRBD1. Trimming removed 4 bases from V and 5 bases from J; junction bases left unmatched: 8. Germline V gene data show CDR1 as LGHDT and CDR2 as YNNKEL (reference sequence). CDR3 length: 15 amino acids. The CDR3 protein is CASSPDGTGFETQYF. CDR3 nucleotides: TGTGCCAGCAGCCCAGATGGGACAGGGTTCGAGACCCAGTACTTC.

The genes are TRBV2 and TRBJ1-6; 10 nucleotides match TRBD1. Per germline, CDR1 SNHLY and CDR2 FYNNEI. Germline trimming cut 8 bases from V and 2 bases from J; bases unmatched to any gene: 6. CDR3 length equals 16 residues. The CDR3 DNA follows: TGTGCCAGCGCGGGGACAGGGGCTGCCTATAATTCACCCCTCCACTTT. Translation: CASAGTGAAYNSPLHF. Looking up the rest from reference TRBV2 and TRBJ1-6 gives the full variable domain: EPEVTQTPSHQVTQMGQEVILRCVPISNHLYFYWYRQILGQKVEFLVSFYNNEISEKSEIFDDQFSVERPDGSNFTLKIRSTKLEDSAMYFCASAGTGAAYNSPLHFGNGTRLTVT.

The chain combines TRBV30 with TRBJ2-5; a weak D match, TRBD2 (6 bases). Trimming took 0 bases from V and 1 from J, leaving 18 bases between them. The CDR3 length is 17 residues. The germline V gene has CDR1 GTSNPN and CDR2 SVGIG (reference sequence). The CDR3 spells CAWSVVAGGALQETQYF. CDR3 sequence (DNA): TGTGCCTGGAGTGTAGTGGCTGGCGGGGCCCTCCAAGAGACCCAGTACTTC.

V usage is TRBV4-2 and J usage is TRBJ2-7; D ambiguous. V lost 0 bases and J 5 bases, leaving 14 bases between the germline ends. The CDR3 loop spans 15 amino acids. In germline, CDR1 is LGHNA, CDR2 YNFKEQ. The CDR3 nucleotides are TGTGCCAGCAGCCAAGATCTTGTCAGCAACCACGAGCAGTACTTC. Its translation is CASSQDLVSNHEQYF.

This clonotype came up a few times. This sequence joins TRBV2 and TRBJ1-6, with TRBD1 identical over 10 bases. CDR3 size: 13 residues. After removal of 8 bases from V and 8 bases from J, the junction contained 3 bases not matched to a gene. From germline, CDR1 is SNHLY and CDR2 FYNNEI. In DNA, the CDR3 is TGTGCCAGCGGTGGGACAGGGGATTCACCCCTCCACTTT. Amino acids: CASGGTGDSPLHF.

V usage is TRBV29-1 and J usage is TRBJ1-2; 10 nucleotides match TRBD1. CDR1 is SQVTM and CDR2 is ANQGSEA in the germline V gene. This CDR3 has 16 residues. J was trimmed by 7 bases and V by 5 bases; bases with no gene match: 16. CDR3 loop: CSVRKGSGTGEGGYTF. CDR3 sequence (DNA): TGCAGCGTTCGAAAGGGGTCCGGGACAGGGGAAGGTGGCTACACCTTC.

Concerning this clonotype itself: A read error is possible here, since a much larger clone lies one base away. This sequence joins TRBV5-1 and TRBJ1-3; TRBD1 matches 7 bases. The CDR3 sequence is 17 residues long. Per germline, CDR1 SGHRS and CDR2 YFSETQ. After removal of 4 bases from V and 6 bases from J, the junction contained 16 bases not matched to a gene. CDR3 DNA sequence: TGCGCCAGCAGCCCCGTACGACAGGGTCTCGGTGAAAACACCATATATTTT. Its protein product is CASSPVRQGLGENTIYF. The whole variable domain, filled in from reference TRBV5-1 and TRBJ1-3, reads KAGVTQTPRYLIKTRGQQVTLSCSPISGHRSVSWYQQTPGQGLQFLFEYFSETQRNKGNFPGRFSGRQFSNSRSEMNVSTLELGDSALYLCASSPVRQGLGENTIYFGEGSWLTVV.

This clonotype was seen a few times. The rearrangement uses TRBV7-6 and TRBJ1-2; D unresolved. This CDR3 has 17 residues. Germline loops: CDR1 SGHVS, CDR2 FNYEAQ. V lost 3 bases, J lost 5 bases, and 22 bases lay in between. The chain's CDR3 is CASSFVDIGEANYGYTF. CDR3 coding DNA: TGTGCCAGCAGCTTTGTGGATATCGGGGAGGCGAATTATGGCTACACCTTC.

This clonotype came up a few times. The CDR3 loop reads CSARDRMTSGRPYEQYF. Here the CDR3 DNA reads TGCAGTGCTAGAGACCGAATGACTAGCGGGAGGCCCTACGAGCAGTACTTC. This rearrangement joins TRBV20-1 to TRBJ2-7, with TRBD2 matching over 13 bases. Germline loops: CDR1 DFQATT, CDR2 SNEGSKA (reference sequence). Germline trimming cut 0 bases from V and 2 bases from J; bases unmatched to any gene: 7. The CDR3 spans 17 residues.

Ten or more counts support this clonotype. CDR3 residues: CASSLTGPFSGANVLTF. CDR3 in DNA: TGTGCCAGCAGCTTGACGGGACCCTTCTCTGGGGCCAACGTCCTGACTTTC. J is TRBJ2-6 and V is TRBV7-3; the D call may be TRBD1 or TRBD2 (5 bases each). The CDR3 covers 17 residues. Between the trimmed V and J ends, which lost 3 bases and 0 bases, there was a span of 12 bases. Germline V gene lookup returns CDR1 SGHTA and CDR2 FQGTGA.

This clonotype showed up many times. The chain employs TRBV7-9 and TRBJ1-4, with TRBD1 as a possible D gene (5 bases). V dropped 3 bases and J dropped 8 bases, with 10 bases sitting between them. CDR1 and CDR2 (germline): SEHNR, FQNEAQ (reference sequence). CDR3 length: 13 residues. The CDR3 region has the DNA TGTGCCAGCAGCTTTTCAGGGAGCGAAAAACTGTTTTTT. Translation gives CASSFSGSEKLFF.

J is TRBJ1-6 and V is TRBV7-2, with D possibly being TRBD1 (5 bases). V lost 5 bases to trimming and J lost 8 bases, with 16 bases between them. The CDR3 runs 15 residues. Germline V gene data show CDR1 as SGHTA and CDR2 as FQGNSA. DNA of the CDR3: TGTGCCAGCAGCCCAGAGAGGGCGGGGGATTCACCCCTCCACTTT. Its protein product is CASSPERAGDSPLHF.

The V call is TRBV15, the J call TRBJ2-4; D could derive from TRBD1 or TRBD2 (5 bases each). This CDR3 region has 14 residues. Germline V lookup: CDR1 LNHNV, CDR2 YYDKDF (reference sequence). Trimming took off 3 bases at V and 6 bases at J, with 12 bases between the two ends. The CDR3 nucleotides are TGTGCCACCAGCAGCCGGGACGGTGGAAACATTCAGTACTTC. Translation: CATSSRDGGNIQYF.

The chain has TRBV20-1 and TRBJ2-5, with 11 bases identical to TRBD2. The J call may not be correct, given that the DNA end is closer to TRBJ2-1. There are 14 residues in the CDR3. Germline V gives CDR1 DFQATT, CDR2 SNEGSKA (reference sequence). CDR3 bases: TGCAGTGCTAGACAAATAGCGGGAGGGGGCGAGCAGTTCTTC. Translation gives CSARQIAGGGEQFF.